This T cell receptor (beta chain) was obtained from a study of blood T cell repertoires in COVID-19 (dated by TCRdb to 2020 to 2022). Regarding the research as a whole: The collaborator samples originated in the United States, Italy and Spain and spanned the acute and convalescent phases of COVID-19. Deeply sampled blood TCRbeta repertoires from subjects exposed to, actively infected with, or recovered from COVID-19 were included in the dataset. The prospective study material was composed of cDNA or gDNA derived from T cells, B-cell-depleted T cells, or PBMCs. The sample metadata nearly always contained a de-identified subject ID, COVID-19 status, age in years and sex. The repertoires were released in a freely available public database intended as a resource for research on the immune response to SARS-CoV-2. Samples came from the ongoing ImmuneRACE study (first 160 participants) plus 1,254 subjects from 6 global collaborators. Where available, HLA class I and class II types were obtained from metadata supplied by the sample provider rather than from assay-based typing.

One collaborating source in Seattle enrolled patients during active infection and followed them longitudinally through the course of disease. The collaborating institutions used their own protocols to collect whole blood in K2EDTA tubes. For TCRbeta analysis, collaborator samples were shipped as frozen whole blood, as isolated PBMCs, or as DNA extracted from either sample type. TCRbeta CDR3 regions were amplified from genomic DNA using the immunoSEQ Assay, a bias-controlled multiplex PCR. The study's processing was this. Nucleated cell counts per sample were estimated from amplification of reference gene primers within the assay. To quantify the absolute abundance of each unique TCRbeta CDR3 rearrangement, sequence reads were collapsed and filtered. For each sample, productive Simpson clonality was calculated as the square root of Simpson's diversity index over productive rearrangements. TCRdb holds this immuneACCESS table with in-frame rearrangements only. Some clones are missing; in checked studies, unresolved V genes explain under half, and the rest has no known cause. That table gives V, J and clone size, and the DNA gave D and trimming. Present in this sample are 200,000 or so clones, roughly 88% of which were seen just once. The ten top clones hold 18% of the sample.

The CDR3 has 15 amino acids, counting the end cysteine and phenylalanine. Kept here is only the CDR3 DNA, which spans 45 bases and is read in frame from base 1. Via the germline V gene, CDR1 is MDHEN and CDR2 SYDVKM. V is cut by 7 bases and J by 1 base, and the space between the germline ends is 16 bases. The paper as a whole reports these results and caveats: Clinical and demographic metadata were provided uncurated, with the amount varying by source and participant.

Remarks on this clone: Its antigen has not been determined. No much larger clonotype is one base removed from it; base qualities were not supplied.

The sequence joins TRBV28 to TRBJ1-2; the best D guess is TRBD1, with 5 bases matching. The specimen was peripheral blood. The sequence derives from a man aged 45-65 years with COVID-19, enrolled during active disease. The nucleotides read TGTGCCAGCACCCCGGCGCAGGGAAGTAACTATGGCTACACCTTC. Its product reads: CASTPAQGSNYGYTF.